What follows are 24 T cell receptor beta chains derived from one specimen sequenced in a study of blood T cells in healthy people across ages. Together with a sample-barcoded 5' primer, a J-beta primer mix was included in a second PCR lasting roughly 7 to 11 cycles. Each CDR3 protein is one row after TCRdb ran MiXCR on the 5' RACE reads. The table records approximately 700,000 distinct CDR3 sequences, less than 40% of them present only once. The sample consisted of blood. The receptor set was obtained from a woman of 80 years or more in good health.

This clonotype was observed a handful of times. At one end the junction does not follow the germline gene, possibly because of a read error. The V gene is TRBV7-2, the J gene TRBJ2-3; 11 nucleotides agree with TRBD2. Germline assignment: CDR1 SGHTA and CDR2 FQGNSA. This CDR3 comprises 16 residues. The CDR3 region is CAGSPSGGRSTDTQYF. The CDR3 DNA follows: TGTGCCGGCAGCCCTAGCGGGGGGCGAAGCACAGATACACAGTATTTT.

This clonotype was found many times. V gene TRBV27 combines with J gene TRBJ2-7; D is unclear. Germline values: CDR1 MNHEY, CDR2 SMNVEV (reference sequence). V shed 4 bases and J shed 0 bases, with 10 bases lying between them. The CDR3 contains 14 residues. CDR3 residues: CASSSRRSSYEQYF. In DNA, the CDR3 is TGTGCCAGCAGTTCCCGACGGAGCTCCTACGAGCAGTACTTC.

The J gene is TRBJ1-1, the V gene TRBV29-1; D possibly corresponds to TRBD1 (5 bases). The CDR3 has 12 residues. CDR1 and CDR2 (germline): SQVTM, ANQGSEA. Trimming removed 7 bases from V and 4 bases from J, with 13 bases in between. The CDR3 is CSGRESGTEAFF. The CDR3 DNA follows: TGCAGCGGCAGGGAGTCTGGCACTGAAGCTTTCTTT. The whole variable domain, filled in from reference TRBV29-1 and TRBJ1-1, reads SAVISQKPSRDICQRGTSLTIQCQVDSQVTMMFWYRQQPGQSLTLIATANQGSEATYESGFVIDKFPISRPNLTFSTLTVSNMSPEDSSIYLCSGRESGTEAFFGQGTRLTVV.

The rearrangement joins TRBV4-3 to TRBJ2-2, with D perhaps TRBD1 or TRBD2 (5 bases each). The germline V gene has CDR1 LGHNA and CDR2 YSLEER. Trimming stripped 0 bases from V and 3 bases from J, with 17 bases between. This CDR3 has 18 amino acids. CDR3: CASSQDGRTRRYTGELFF. The DNA for the CDR3 is TGCGCCAGCAGCCAAGACGGCCGGACAAGGAGGTACACCGGGGAGCTGTTTTTT.

This clonotype was picked up many times. The chain joins TRBV6-6 to TRBJ2-7; D could derive from TRBD1 or TRBD2 (5 bases each). The V end was cut by 7 bases, the J end by 0 bases, with 13 bases between. The CDR3 consists of 14 residues. Germline CDR1 MNHNY, CDR2 SVGAGI (reference sequence). CDR3 sequence (DNA): TGTGCCAGCATCGATGGGGGACGCTCCTACGAGCAGTACTTC. This translates into CASIDGGRSYEQYF.

This clonotype has only a few counts. The J gene is TRBJ1-5, the V gene TRBV9, with D possibly TRBD1 on 6 matching bases. V lost 3 bases and J 2 bases, leaving 12 bases between the germline ends. This CDR3 has 15 amino acids. Looked up from germline, CDR1 is SGDLS and CDR2 is YYNGEE. The CDR3 DNA follows: TGTGCCAGCAGCGCACAGGGAGCCCGCAATCAGCCCCAGCATTTT. Its translation is CASSAQGARNQPQHF.

This clonotype was detected ten times or more. This sequence joins TRBV15 and TRBJ1-4; D not resolved. V dropped 0 bases and J dropped 8 bases, with 13 bases sitting between them. This CDR3 is built from 15 residues. The germline V gene has CDR1 LNHNV and CDR2 YYDKDF (reference sequence). The DNA of the CDR3 is TGTGCCACCAGCAGAGAACACCTGGCCGGGGAAAAACTGTTTTTT. Translated, it gives CATSREHLAGEKLFF.

This clonotype occurred many times. This rearrangement joins TRBV7-2 to TRBJ1-1; D unclear. The germline V gene encodes CDR1 SGHTA and CDR2 FQGNSA. Trimming shortened V by 5 bases and J by 5 bases, and 12 bases separated the two germline ends. The CDR3 consists of 13 residues. CDR3 protein: CASSHKDRTEAFF. The CDR3 region has the DNA TGTGCCAGCAGCCATAAGGATCGAACTGAAGCTTTCTTT.

This clonotype was counted between two and nine times. One base away lies a much larger clone, so this may be a sequencing read error. The chain is built from TRBV6-5 and TRBJ2-7; TRBD2 is a possible D gene (5 bases). Germline V lookup: CDR1 MNHEY, CDR2 SVGAGI. The V gene lost 6 bases and the J gene lost 5 bases, with 20 bases spanning the gap. The CDR3 extends over 15 amino acids. The CDR3 region is CASSITETGCNEQYF. The CDR3 DNA is TGTGCCAGCAGCATCACAGAAACGGGGTGCAACGAGCAGTACTTC.

The chain combines TRBV6-6 with TRBJ1-1; 8 bases are a match to TRBD1. In germline, CDR1 is MNHNY, CDR2 SVGAGI (reference sequence). CDR3 size: 15 residues. V was clipped by 6 bases and J by 6 bases; unmatched bases: 12. The CDR3 bases are TGTGCCAGCAGCCCGATTTTTGGACAGGGCGCTGAAGCTTTCTTT. This gives the protein CASSPIFGQGAEAFF.

This clonotype was seen a single time. This may stem from a read error, because a much larger clone lies one nucleotide away. The rearrangement links TRBV27 to TRBJ2-3, with D possibly being TRBD1 (6 bases). There are 14 residues in the CDR3. CDR1 and CDR2 (germline): MNHEY, SMNVEV (reference sequence). The V end was cut by 4 bases, the J end by 4 bases, with 12 bases between. CDR3 residues: CASSSWGRPDTQYF. The CDR3 nucleotides read TGTGCCAGCAGTTCCTGGGGGCGGCCAGATACGCAGTATTTT.

This clonotype was counted many times. The chain joins TRBV20-1 to TRBJ2-5; a weak D match, TRBD1 (6 bases). Germline CDR1 DFQATT, CDR2 SNEGSKA (reference sequence). CDR3 length equals 15 residues. Trimming removed 6 bases at V and 1 base at J, with 18 bases between. CDR3 residues: CSANPKGQLQETQYF. The CDR3 nucleotides read TGCAGTGCGAATCCAAAAGGACAGCTCCAAGAGACCCAGTACTTC.

This clonotype was seen ten or more times. The chain employs TRBV30 and TRBJ2-1; 12 bases align to TRBD2. Germline V gene lookup returns CDR1 GTSNPN and CDR2 SVGIG (reference sequence). The CDR3 is made up of 14 amino acids. V lost 4 bases to trimming and J lost 4 bases; unmatched junction nucleotides: 2. The CDR3 region has the DNA TGTGCCTGGATGACTAGCGGGGGATACAATGAGCAGTTCTTC. Its protein product is CAWMTSGGYNEQFF.

This clonotype occurred many times. The J gene is TRBJ2-1, the V gene TRBV7-6, with D possibly TRBD1 on 5 matching bases. The CDR3 consists of 15 residues. Germline V lookup: CDR1 SGHVS, CDR2 FNYEAQ. V was clipped by 5 bases and J by 5 bases, with 16 bases between them. CDR3 sequence: CASSQGASANNEQFF. As DNA, the CDR3 is TGTGCCAGCAGCCAGGGCGCCAGCGCCAACAATGAGCAGTTCTTC. Complete variable domain (other parts from reference TRBV7-6 and TRBJ2-1): GAGVSQSPRYKVTKRGQDVALRCDPISGHVSLYWYRQALGQGPEFLTYFNYEAQQDKSGLPNDRFSAERPEGSISTLTIQRTEQRDSAMYRCASSQGASANNEQFFGPGTRLTVL.

This clonotype has at least ten counts. V is TRBV12-3 or TRBV12-4 and J is TRBJ1-1, with D possibly being TRBD1 (5 bases). This CDR3 is 16 amino acids long. Between the trimmed V and J ends, which lost 3 bases and 5 bases, there was a span of 19 bases. CDR3: CASSLAVGGGWTEAFF. The CDR3 DNA reads TGTGCCAGCAGTTTGGCCGTGGGGGGAGGGTGGACTGAAGCTTTCTTT.

This clonotype was recorded at least ten times. The V and J genes are TRBV29-1 and TRBJ2-5, with D uncertain. The CDR3 is 13 residues long. Between the trimmed V and J ends, which lost 3 bases and 10 bases, there was a span of 18 bases. CDR1 and CDR2 (germline): SQVTM, ANQGSEA. CDR3 nucleotides: TGCAGCGTTGATGCCGCCAGAGATGGTGGCCAGTACTTC. It yields the protein CSVDAARDGGQYF.

About this clonotype: A clone one base away is much larger, so this may be a read error. The chain links TRBV6-6 to TRBJ2-5, with D unresolved. The CDR3 totals 14 residues. Germline V lookup: CDR1 MNHNY, CDR2 SVGAGI (reference sequence). The CDR3 region is CVSSYPGLKETQYF. CDR3 bases: TGTGTCAGCAGTTACCCCGGGCTAAAAGAGACCCAGTACTTC.

In this sample, this clonotype turned up a few times. The CDR3 region has the DNA TGTGCCAGCAGCCGATGGAATGAAAAACTGTTTTTT. Its translation is CASSRWNEKLFF. The chain employs TRBV14 and TRBJ1-4; the D is unclear. CDR1 and CDR2 from the germline V gene are SGHDN and FVKESK. The CDR3 is 12 residues long. V was shortened by 4 bases and J by 5 bases, with 5 bases between the two germline ends.

Of note for this clonotype: This may be a read error: a much more frequent sequence differs by one nucleotide. CDR3 DNA sequence: TGTGCCAGCAGTTTAGCGCAAATAGCGGGGGCTGATACGCAGTATTTT. It translates to CASSLAQIAGADTQYF. The chain combines TRBV12-3 or TRBV12-4 with TRBJ2-3, with TRBD2 matching over 9 bases. The CDR3 spans 16 residues. V gave up 0 bases and J gave up 6 bases; unmatched junction bases: 7.

The chain has TRBV28 and TRBJ2-7, with D unresolved. Trimming took off 8 bases at V and 1 base at J, with 6 bases between the two ends. CDR1 is MDHEN, CDR2 SYDVKM, per germline. The CDR3 totals 11 residues. CDR3 sequence: CASFSSYEQYF. The DNA of the CDR3 is TGTGCCAGCTTCAGTTCCTACGAGCAGTACTTC.

This clonotype was counted at least ten times. The rearrangement uses TRBV28 and TRBJ2-1; the D is unclear. The germline CDR1 and CDR2 sequences are MDHEN and SYDVKM. The V end was cut by 6 bases, the J end by 5 bases, with 17 bases between. The CDR3 extends over 15 amino acids. The CDR3 region is CASSQTGELNNEQFF. The CDR3 DNA reads as TGTGCCAGCAGCCAGACGGGCGAGTTGAACAATGAGCAGTTCTTC.

Notes on this clonotype: An end of the junction does not agree with germline; a read error may underlie this. The chain recombines TRBV7-2 with TRBJ1-2; 7 positions agree with TRBD1. The CDR3 consists of 15 residues. CDR1 is SGHTA, CDR2 FQGNSA, per germline. DNA for the CDR3: TGTGCCAGCAGCTTCGGTATGACAGGGACATTTGGCCACACCTTC. It translates to CASSFGMTGTFGHTF.

Note on this clonotype: With a much larger clone just one base away, this may be a read error. This chain joins TRBV2 and TRBJ1-2; 8 nucleotides agree with TRBD1. The CDR3 length is 13 residues. Germline lookup yields CDR1 SNHLY and CDR2 FYNNEI. The CDR3 spells CANSEGQGGGYTF. CDR3 nucleotides: TGTGCCAACAGTGAAGGACAGGGAGGCGGCTACACCTTC.

This clonotype came up many times. The gene calls are TRBV7-9 and TRBJ2-3; TRBD1 aligns across 7 bases. The J segment lost 0 bases and the V segment lost 4 bases, leaving 4 bases of the junction unmatched. Germline V gives CDR1 SEHNR, CDR2 FQNEAQ (reference sequence). CDR3 size: 15 residues. CDR3 region: CASSSGQRSTDTQYF. The CDR3 nucleotides are TGTGCCAGCAGCTCGGGACAGAGGAGCACAGATACGCAGTATTTT. Supplemented by reference TRBV7-9 and TRBJ2-3, the full variable domain reads DTGVSQNPRHKITKRGQNVTFRCDPISEHNRLYWYRQTLGQGPEFLTYFQNEAQLEKSRLLSDRFSAERPKGSFSTLEIQRTEQGDSAMYLCASSSGQRSTDTQYFGPGTRLTVL.